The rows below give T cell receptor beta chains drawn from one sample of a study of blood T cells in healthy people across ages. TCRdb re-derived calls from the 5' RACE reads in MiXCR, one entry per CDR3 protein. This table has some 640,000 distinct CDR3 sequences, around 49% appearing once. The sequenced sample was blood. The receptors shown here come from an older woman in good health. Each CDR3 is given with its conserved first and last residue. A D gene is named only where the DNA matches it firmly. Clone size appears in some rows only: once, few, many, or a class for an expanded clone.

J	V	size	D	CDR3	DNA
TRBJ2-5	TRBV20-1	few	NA	CSARGPPRTTKETQYF	TGCAGTGCTAGAGGACCCCCGAGGACTACCAAAGAGACCCAGTACTTC
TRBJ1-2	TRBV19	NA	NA	CASSRRDQPFYGYTF	TGTGCCAGTAGTCGACGGGACCAACCTTTCTATGGCTACACCTTC
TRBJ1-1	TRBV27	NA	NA	CASSPLGYTEAFF	TGTGCCAGCAGTCCCCTCGGGTACACTGAAGCTTTCTTT
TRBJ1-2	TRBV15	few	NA	CATSKDGRGLYGYTF	TGTGCCACCAGCAAAGACGGACGGGGGCTATATGGCTACACCTTC
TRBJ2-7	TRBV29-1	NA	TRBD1	CSAPGGQGADEQYF	TGCAGCGCCCCCGGGGGACAGGGGGCAGATGAGCAGTACTTC
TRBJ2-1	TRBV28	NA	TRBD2	CARSSFTSGSYNEQFF	TGTGCCCGCAGTTCATTTACTAGCGGGTCCTACAATGAGCAGTTCTTC
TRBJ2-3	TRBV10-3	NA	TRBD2	CAISERTSGRAGDTQYF	TGTGCCATCAGTGAGAGGACTAGCGGGAGGGCCGGAGATACGCAGTATTTT
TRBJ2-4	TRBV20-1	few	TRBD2	CSARDRAGGSYIQYF	TGCAGTGCTAGAGATCGGGCGGGGGGTAGCTACATTCAGTACTTC
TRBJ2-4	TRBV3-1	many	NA	CASSLSGPQKAKNIQYF	TGTGCCAGCAGCCTGTCCGGGCCCCAAAAAGCCAAAAACATTCAGTACTTC
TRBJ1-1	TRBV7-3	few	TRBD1	CASRDPGTGSNTEAFF	TGTGCCAGCAGAGACCCAGGGACAGGGTCGAACACTGAAGCTTTCTTT
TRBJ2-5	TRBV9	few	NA	CASSVGSTFGETQYF	TGTGCCAGCAGCGTAGGATCGACATTCGGGGAGACCCAGTACTTC
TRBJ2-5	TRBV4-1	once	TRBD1	CASSPLLDRGRQETQYF	TGCGCCAGCAGCCCCCTACTCGACAGGGGCAGACAAGAGACCCAGTACTTC
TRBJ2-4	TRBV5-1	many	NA	CASRTDRSITIQYF	TGCGCCAGCAGAACCGATAGGAGTATCACCATTCAGTACTTC
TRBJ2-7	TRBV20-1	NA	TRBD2	CSARDGPGLAGVEQYF	TGCAGTGCTAGAGATGGACCGGGACTAGCGGGAGTCGAGCAGTACTTC
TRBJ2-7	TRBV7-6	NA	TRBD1	CASSLAGTGTAGNSYEQYF	TGTGCCAGCAGCTTAGCCGGGACAGGGACGGCGGGTAACTCCTACGAGCAGTACTTC
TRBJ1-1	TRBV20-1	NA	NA	CSARNSRFRTEAFF	TGCAGTGCTAGGAATTCAAGATTTCGGACTGAAGCTTTCTTT
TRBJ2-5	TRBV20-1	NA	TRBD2	CSARDQRSGRAYEQYF	TGCAGTGCTAGAGATCAGAGAAGCGGGAGGGCTTATGAGCAGTACTTC
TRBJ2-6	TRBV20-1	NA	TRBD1	CSARGQGVNSSGANVLTF	TGCAGTGCTAGAGGACAGGGGGTAAACTCCTCTGGGGCCAACGTCCTGACTTTC
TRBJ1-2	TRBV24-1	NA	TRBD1	CAASDPRTGVGYTF	TGTGCCGCCAGTGACCCCCGGACAGGGGTTGGCTACACCTTC
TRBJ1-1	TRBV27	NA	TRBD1	CASSYRQGISTEAFF	TGTGCCAGCAGTTATCGACAGGGAATTTCCACTGAAGCTTTCTTT
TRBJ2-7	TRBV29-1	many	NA	CSVVSGYEQYF	TGCAGCGTTGTGTCGGGGTACGAGCAGTACTTC
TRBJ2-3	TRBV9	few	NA	CASSVGARLTDTQYF	TGTGCCAGCAGCGTCGGAGCGCGCCTCACAGATACGCAGTATTTT
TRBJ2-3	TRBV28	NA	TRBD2	CASSSGTSGSGADTQYF	TGTGCCAGCAGTTCGGGGACTAGCGGGAGTGGTGCAGATACGCAGTATTTT
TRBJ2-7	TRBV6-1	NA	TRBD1	CASSEQTGTSYEQYF	TGTGCCAGCAGTGAACAGACAGGGACATCCTACGAGCAGTACTTC
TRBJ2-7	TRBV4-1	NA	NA	CASSQVPGWGGEQYF	TGCGCCAGCAGCCAAGTACCGGGATGGGGAGGCGAGCAGTACTTC
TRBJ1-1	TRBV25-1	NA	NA	CASSEYRQGTEAFF	TGTGCCAGCAGTGAATATAGGCAGGGCACTGAAGCTTTCTTT
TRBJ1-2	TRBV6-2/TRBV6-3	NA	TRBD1	CASSPGGIHGYTF	TGTGCCAGCAGTCCAGGGGGCATTCATGGCTACACCTTC
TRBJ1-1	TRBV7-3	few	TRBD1	CASSRVSTGGRTEAFF	TGTGCCAGCAGCAGGGTGTCGACAGGGGGTCGGACTGAAGCTTTCTTT
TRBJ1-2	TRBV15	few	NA	CATSPGGYGYTF	TGTGCCACCAGTCCGGGAGGTTATGGCTACACCTTC
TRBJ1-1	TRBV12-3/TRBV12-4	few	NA	CASSLRANSPNTEAFF	TGTGCCAGCAGTTTAAGGGCAAACAGCCCGAACACTGAAGCTTTCTTT
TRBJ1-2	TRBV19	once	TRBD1	CASYPGQASGYGYTF	TGTGCCAGTTATCCGGGACAGGCCAGTGGGTATGGCTACACCTTC
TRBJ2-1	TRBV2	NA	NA	CASTEPAYNEQFF	TGTGCCAGCACTGAACCCGCATACAATGAGCAGTTCTTC
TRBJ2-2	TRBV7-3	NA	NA	CATTPGANTGELFF	TGTGCCACTACCCCGGGGGCGAACACCGGGGAGCTGTTTTTT
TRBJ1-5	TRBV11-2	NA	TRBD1	CASSLAQGGNNQPQHF	TGTGCCAGCAGCTTAGCCCAGGGGGGAAACAATCAGCCCCAGCATTTT
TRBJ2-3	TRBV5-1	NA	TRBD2	CASSLSLAGVSTDTQYF	TGCGCCAGCAGCTTGTCACTAGCGGGAGTCAGCACAGATACGCAGTATTTT
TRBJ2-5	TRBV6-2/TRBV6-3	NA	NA	CASSYDGTNNEQYF	TGTGCCAGCAGTTACGACGGGACAAACAATGAGCAGTACTTC
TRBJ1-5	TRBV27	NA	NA	CASRDGGAWQPQHF	TGTGCCAGCAGGGATGGGGGGGCCTGGCAGCCCCAGCATTTT
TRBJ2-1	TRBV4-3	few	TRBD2	CASSHRDYPPEQFF	TGCGCCAGCAGCCACCGGGACTACCCTCCGGAGCAGTTCTTC
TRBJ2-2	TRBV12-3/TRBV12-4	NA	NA	CASSHVDRWNTGELFF	TGTGCCAGCAGTCATGTCGACAGGTGGAACACCGGGGAGCTGTTTTTT
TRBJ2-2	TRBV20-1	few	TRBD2	CSARPSGRARSTGELFF	TGCAGTGCTAGACCTAGCGGGAGGGCCAGGAGTACCGGGGAGCTGTTTTTT
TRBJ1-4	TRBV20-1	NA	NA	CSARAQRGANEKLFF	TGCAGTGCTAGAGCCCAGCGGGGGGCTAATGAAAAACTGTTTTTT
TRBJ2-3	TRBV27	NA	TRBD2	CASSSRLARTTDTQYF	TGTGCCAGCAGTTCTCGACTAGCGCGAACCACAGATACGCAGTATTTT
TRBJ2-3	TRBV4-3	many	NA	CASSLSGRDTQYF	TGCGCCAGCAGCCTGAGTGGGAGAGATACGCAGTATTTT
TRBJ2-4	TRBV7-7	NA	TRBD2	CASSPTLAGVGNEQYF	TGTGCTAGCAGCCCGACACTAGCGGGAGTTGGTAATGAGCAGTACTTC
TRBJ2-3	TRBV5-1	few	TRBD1	CASSFWDSSFTDTQYF	TGCGCCAGCAGCTTCTGGGACAGTTCGTTTACAGATACGCAGTATTTT
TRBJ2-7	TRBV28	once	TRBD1	CASSSGTGLYEQYF	TGTGCCAGCAGTTCCGGGACAGGGCTTTACGAGCAGTACTTC
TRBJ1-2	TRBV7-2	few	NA	CASSLVPNGYTF	TGTGCCAGCAGCTTAGTACCCAATGGCTACACCTTC
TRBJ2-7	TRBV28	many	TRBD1	CASRGQGRDEQYF	TGTGCCAGCAGGGGACAGGGTCGGGACGAGCAGTACTTC